This TCR beta chain was captured by sequencing in a study of response to subunit inactivated influenza vaccine. The CDR3 is 18 amino acids. CDR1 is SGHDT and CDR2 is YYEEEE in the germline V gene. Between the trimmed V and J ends, which lost 4 bases and 0 bases, there was a span of 17 bases. This clonotype was seen repeatedly, ten times or more. Its target is not known. TCRdb used MiXCR to reprocess the RT-PCR reads, holding one entry per CDR3 protein. Counted here are hundreds of thousands of distinct CDR3 sequences, less than 8% occurring once; the ten biggest clones make up 10% to 15%. General study findings and limits: That few new T cells are recruited by each seasonal influenza vaccination was the authors' suggestion.

The material was PBMCs from blood, obtained roughly 24 months after vaccination. The receptor was derived from a man aged 45 to 75 who received an inactivated influenza vaccine. The genes are TRBV5-6 and TRBJ2-6, with D possibly matching TRBD1 (6 bases). CDR3 amino acids: CASSGSGTPASGANVLTF. The CDR3 DNA follows: TGTGCCAGCAGCGGATCCGGGACACCGGCCTCTGGGGCCAACGTCCTGACTTTC.